These T cell receptor beta chains were read from a single sample in a study of cytomegalovirus exposure and HLA in healthy donors. Assay used: immunoSEQ multiplex PCR; TCRdb lists only in-frame clones, some missing. The table includes about 120,000 clones, under 80% detected once. Specimen: PBMCs. The receptor set was obtained from a man in his forties in good health and CMV-seropositive. Each CDR3 is given with its conserved first and last residue. The D gene is left open where the match is weak. Some rows mark clone size as missing; the rest say once, few, many or name a class of expanded clone.

>.|TRBV5-1|.|TRBJ2-2
TGCGCCAGCAGCTTGGATACTCCCCCCAGCGCCGGGGAGCTGTTTTTT
CASSLDTPPSAGELFF
>.|TRBV5-1|.|TRBJ1-6
TGCGCCAGCAGCAGCGGCGGCGGGAATACCAATAATTCACCCCTCCACTTT
CASSSGGGNTNNSPLHF
>.|TRBV10-3|.|TRBJ1-5
TGTGCCATCAGTGACGAGGCACATAGCAATCAGCCCCAGCATTTT
CAISDEAHSNQPQHF
>TRBD1|TRBV28|.|TRBJ1-2
TGTGCCAGCAGTGCTCCCGGGACAGCTCATGGCTACACCTTC
CASSAPGTAHGYTF
>TRBD2|TRBV30|.|TRBJ2-7
TGTGCCTGGAGTGTAGGGGCGGGGGGGTTTGGCGAGCAGTACTTC
CAWSVGAGGFGEQYF
>.|TRBV11-2|.|TRBJ2-7
TGTGCCAGCAGCTTAGATATCGGGACATCCTACGAGCAGTACTTC
CASSLDIGTSYEQYF
>TRBD1|TRBV29-1|few|TRBJ1-2
TGCAGCGTCGACAATTACCTGTTGCGGACAGGGACTAACTATGGCTACACCTTC
CSVDNYLLRTGTNYGYTF
>TRBD1|TRBV11-2|.|TRBJ2-1
TGTGCCAGCAGCTCCCTAAGGGGACAGGGGCCCAATGAGCAGTTCTTC
CASSSLRGQGPNEQFF
>TRBD2|TRBV5-1|.|TRBJ2-2
TGCGCCAGCAGCTTGGGCCTAGCGGGGGGGCCCGGCGGGGAGCTGTTTTTT
CASSLGLAGGPGGELFF
>TRBD1|TRBV7-8|.|TRBJ1-1
TGTGCCAGCAGCTCGGCCGACAGGGCCCCTGAAGCTTTCTTT
CASSSADRAPEAFF
>TRBD2|TRBV5-4|many|TRBJ2-7
TGTGCCAGCAGCTCGCGGGAGGCCGTCTACGAGCAGTACTTC
CASSSREAVYEQYF
>TRBD1|TRBV5-4|few|TRBJ2-7
TGTGCCAGCAGCTTGCGGGACAGAGAAGAGCAGTACTTC
CASSLRDREEQYF
>.|TRBV7-2|.|TRBJ1-5
TGTGCCAGCAGCCTGGGGACATCAGCGCCCCAGCATTTT
CASSLGTSAPQHF
>TRBD1|TRBV19|.|TRBJ1-1
TGTGCCAGTAGTATTAGGGCAGGGGGCTTCGGCCCTGAAGCTTTCTTT
CASSIRAGGFGPEAFF
>TRBD2|TRBV6-4|.|TRBJ2-1
TGTGCCAGCAGTGACTCAGGTAGCGGGGGTTTCAATGAGCAGTTCTTC
CASSDSGSGGFNEQFF
>.|TRBV30|once|TRBJ2-7
TGTGCCTGGAGTCCCGACGGGTCTGGGGAGCAGTACTTC
CAWSPDGSGEQYF
>.|TRBV25-1|.|TRBJ2-5
TGTGCCAGCACGGCCTCGCCGGGAGAGACCCAGTACTTC
CASTASPGETQYF
>.|TRBV2|once|TRBJ2-7
TGTGCCAGCAGTGCTGGGAGAACCTACGAGCAGTACTTC
CASSAGRTYEQYF
>.|TRBV2|.|TRBJ1-6
TGTGCCAGCAGGTCCGGGAGAGGGCCGGGGAATTCACCCCTCCACTTT
CASRSGRGPGNSPLHF
>.|TRBV19|.|TRBJ1-5
TGTGCAGCGGGAGAGGGGCTTAGGGATCAGCCCCAGCATTTT
CAAGEGLRDQPQHF
>TRBD1|TRBV5-1|.|TRBJ1-1
TGCGCCAGCAGCCAAGGGACAGGGAACACTGAAGCTTTCTTT
CASSQGTGNTEAFF
>TRBD1|TRBV30|.|TRBJ2-7
TGTGCCTGGGGGACAGGAGTTTACTACGAGCAGTACTTC
CAWGTGVYYEQYF
>.|TRBV5-1|.|TRBJ1-4
TGCGCCAGCAGCCCAGGGATAGGAACTAATGAAAAACTGTTTTTT
CASSPGIGTNEKLFF
>.|TRBV6-6|.|TRBJ2-3
TGTGCCAGCAGTCCCGGACAGATGGATACGCAGTATTTT
CASSPGQMDTQYF
>TRBD2|TRBV6-5|.|TRBJ2-7
TGTGCCAGCAGTTTACGGACTAGCGGGGCCTACGAGCAGTACTTC
CASSLRTSGAYEQYF
>TRBD2|TRBV5-4|.|TRBJ2-2
TGTGCCAGCAGCTCCGGGACTAGCGCGCCGAGGAGCGGGGAGCTGTTTTTT
CASSSGTSAPRSGELFF